The 2 T cell receptor beta chains given below trace back to one sample, sequenced in a study of blood T cell repertoires in COVID-19. Generated by immunoSEQ multiplex PCR, the TCRdb table keeps only in-frame clones and is missing some. The sample contains about 120,000 clones, 70% to 90% of which appear only once. The sequencing input was peripheral blood. These receptors came from a woman in her forties or fifties with acute or convalescent COVID-19.

The rearrangement links TRBV20-1 to TRBJ2-5; D is unresolved. The V end was cut by 2 bases, the J end by 1 base, with 2 bases between. The CDR3 runs 11 residues. Germline CDR1 reads DFQATT; CDR2 reads SNEGSKA (reference sequence). The CDR3 loop reads CSARLQETQYF. CDR3 coding DNA: TGCAGTGCTAGACTCCAAGAGACCCAGTACTTC.

CDR3 protein: CSVVRGSTEAFF. The CDR3 DNA reads as TGCAGCGTTGTCAGGGGTAGCACTGAAGCTTTCTTT. This chain connects TRBV29-1 to TRBJ1-1; D may be TRBD1 (6 bases). From germline, CDR1 is SQVTM and CDR2 ANQGSEA. The CDR3 totals 12 residues. Trimming took off 4 bases at V and 4 bases at J, with 10 bases between the two ends.